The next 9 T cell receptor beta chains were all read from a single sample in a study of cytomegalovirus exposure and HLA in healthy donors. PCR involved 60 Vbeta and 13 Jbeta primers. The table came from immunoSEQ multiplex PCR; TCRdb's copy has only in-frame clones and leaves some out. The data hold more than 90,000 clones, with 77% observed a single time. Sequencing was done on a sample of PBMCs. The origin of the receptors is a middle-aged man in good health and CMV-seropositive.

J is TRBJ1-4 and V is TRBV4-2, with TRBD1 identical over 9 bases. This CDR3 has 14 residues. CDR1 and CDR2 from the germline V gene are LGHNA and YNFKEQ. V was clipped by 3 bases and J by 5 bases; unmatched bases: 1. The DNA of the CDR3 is TGTGCCAGCAGCCAGGGACAGGGAAATGAAAAACTGTTTTTT. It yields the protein CASSQGQGNEKLFF.

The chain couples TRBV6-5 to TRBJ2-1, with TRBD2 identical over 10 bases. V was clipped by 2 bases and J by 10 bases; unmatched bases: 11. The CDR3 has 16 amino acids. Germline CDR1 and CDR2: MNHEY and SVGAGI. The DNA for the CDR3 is TGTGCCAGCAGTTACATCGCGGCTAGCGGGAGTGGCGAGCAGTTCTTC. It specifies CASSYIAASGSGEQFF.

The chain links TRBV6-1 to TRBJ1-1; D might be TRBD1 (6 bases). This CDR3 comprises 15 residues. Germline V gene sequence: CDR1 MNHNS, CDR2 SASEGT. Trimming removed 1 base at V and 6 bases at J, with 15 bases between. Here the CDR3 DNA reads TGTGCCAGCAGTGAAGATTACACAGGGCTCGCTGAAGCTTTCTTT. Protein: CASSEDYTGLAEAFF.

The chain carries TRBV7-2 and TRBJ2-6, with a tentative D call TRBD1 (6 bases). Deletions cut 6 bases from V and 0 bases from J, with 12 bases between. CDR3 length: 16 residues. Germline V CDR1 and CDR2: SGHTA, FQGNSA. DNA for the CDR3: TGTGCCAGCAGGCAGGGGAGATACTCTGGGGCCAACGTCCTGACTTTC. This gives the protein CASRQGRYSGANVLTF.

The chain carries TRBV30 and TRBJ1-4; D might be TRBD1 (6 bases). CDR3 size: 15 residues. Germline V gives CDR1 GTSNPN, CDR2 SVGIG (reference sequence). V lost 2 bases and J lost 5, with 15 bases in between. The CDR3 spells CAWSIWTAGNEKLFF. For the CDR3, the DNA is TGTGCCTGGAGTATTTGGACAGCTGGGAATGAAAAACTGTTTTTT.

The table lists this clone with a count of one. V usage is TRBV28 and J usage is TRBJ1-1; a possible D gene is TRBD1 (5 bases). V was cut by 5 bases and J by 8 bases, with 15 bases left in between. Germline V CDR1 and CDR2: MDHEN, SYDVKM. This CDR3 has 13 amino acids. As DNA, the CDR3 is TGTGCCAGCAGTCGGGGGGGGACTATAGAAGCTTTCTTT. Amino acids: CASSRGGTIEAFF.

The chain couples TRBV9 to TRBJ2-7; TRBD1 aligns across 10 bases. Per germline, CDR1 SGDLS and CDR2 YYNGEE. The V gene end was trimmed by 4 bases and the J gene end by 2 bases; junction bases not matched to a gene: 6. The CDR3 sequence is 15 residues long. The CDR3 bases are TGTGCCAGCAGCAGACAGGGGGCGGCCGCCTACGAGCAGTACTTC. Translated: CASSRQGAAAYEQYF.

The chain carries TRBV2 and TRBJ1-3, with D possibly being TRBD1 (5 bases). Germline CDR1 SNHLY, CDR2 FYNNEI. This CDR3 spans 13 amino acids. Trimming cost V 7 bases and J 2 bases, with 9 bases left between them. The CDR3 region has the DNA TGTGCCAGCACCTCGGACACTGGAAACACCATATATTTT. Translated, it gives CASTSDTGNTIYF.

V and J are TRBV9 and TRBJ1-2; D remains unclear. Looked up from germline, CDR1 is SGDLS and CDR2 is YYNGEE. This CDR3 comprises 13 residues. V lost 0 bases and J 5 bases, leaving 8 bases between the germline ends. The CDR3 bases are TGTGCCAGCAGCGTAGGGTTCGGGTATGGCTACACCTTC. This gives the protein CASSVGFGYGYTF.